Listed here are 20 T cell receptor beta chains from one sample, sequenced in a study of spatial heterogeneity in lung cancer. TCRdb passed the 5' RACE reads through MiXCR, listing each CDR3 protein once. Seen here are about 87,000 distinct CDR3 sequences, 15% to 20% observed once, and the top ten hold 20% to 25%. Time point in this sample: blood at routine non-recurrence follow-up after resection. Specimen: PBMCs, collected at follow-up. These receptor sequences come from a male donor with early-stage non-small cell lung cancer.

The rearrangement joins TRBV19 to TRBJ2-3; 8 bases match TRBD2. The V segment lost 3 bases and the J segment 1 base; nucleotides outside the gene matches: 3. Per the germline V gene, CDR1 is LNHDA and CDR2 is SQIVND (reference sequence). This CDR3 comprises 15 residues. The CDR3 is CASSITAGGTDTQYF. The CDR3 DNA reads as TGTGCCAGTAGTATCACAGCGGGGGGCACAGATACGCAGTATTTT.

Only a few counts were recorded for this clonotype. This chain links TRBV5-6 with TRBJ2-1; possible D gene TRBD2, 6 bases. Deletions cut 0 bases from V and 9 bases from J, with 16 bases between. The CDR3 runs 15 residues. CDR1 and CDR2 from the germline V gene are SGHDT and YYEEEE. The CDR3 bases are TGTGCCAGCAGCTTGGAAGCGTGGGGAGGTGGTGAGCAGTTCTTC. Translation: CASSLEAWGGGEQFF.

The chain is built from TRBV20-1 and TRBJ2-2, with a weak D call TRBD2 (5 bases). The CDR3 consists of 11 residues. Trimming left V 6 bases short and J 7 bases short, with 9 bases between. CDR1 is DFQATT, CDR2 SNEGSKA, per germline (reference sequence). The CDR3 sequence is CSARTFGELFF. Written as DNA, the CDR3 is TGCAGTGCCCGGACTTTCGGGGAGCTGTTTTTT.

This clonotype was counted a few times. The rearrangement joins TRBV5-1 to TRBJ2-3; 10 nucleotides align to TRBD2. Trimming removed 1 base from V and 5 bases from J; junction bases left unmatched: 7. The CDR3 is made up of 16 amino acids. The V gene's germline CDR1 is SGHRS and CDR2 YFSETQ. The CDR3 loop is CASSLLRTSGGDTQYF. The DNA for the CDR3 is TGCGCCAGCAGCTTGCTCCGGACTAGCGGAGGAGATACGCAGTATTTT.

The J gene is TRBJ1-2, the V gene TRBV29-1; 11 bases are shared with TRBD1. The J segment lost 5 bases and the V segment lost 6 bases, leaving 5 bases of the junction unmatched. This CDR3 comprises 13 residues. The germline CDR1 and CDR2 sequences are SQVTM and ANQGSEA. The CDR3 DNA reads as TGCAGCGTCACCGGGACAGGGGGATATGGCTACACCTTC. It specifies CSVTGTGGYGYTF.

This clonotype was observed a handful of times. The V and J genes are TRBV5-1 and TRBJ2-1; no clear D gene. Germline CDR1 SGHRS, CDR2 YFSETQ. This CDR3 has 15 amino acids. The V gene lost 2 bases and the J gene lost 0 bases, with 9 bases spanning the gap. This CDR3 is CASSLRVSSYNEQFF. CDR3 nucleotides: TGCGCCAGCAGCTTAAGGGTAAGCTCCTACAATGAGCAGTTCTTC.

This clonotype was counted between two and nine times. The rearrangement links TRBV3-1 to TRBJ1-1; D might be TRBD1 (5 bases). CDR1 is LGHDT, CDR2 YNNKEL, per germline (reference sequence). V gave up 4 bases and J gave up 8 bases, with 14 bases separating them. This CDR3 comprises 13 residues. Here the CDR3 DNA reads TGTGCCAGCAGCCCCTCATCGAACAGGGAAGCTTTCTTT. Its protein product is CASSPSSNREAFF.

This clonotype showed up many times. V is TRBV21-1 and J is TRBJ1-1; whether TRBD1, the table's D call, matches the DNA was not checked. TRBV21-1 is an annotated pseudogene. The CDR3 runs 14 residues. In DNA form, the CDR3 reads TGTGCCAGCTGTTCAGCCAGGGGGCAGACTGAAGCTTTCTTT. This codes for CASCSARGQTEAFF.

This clonotype has only a few counts. This chain joins TRBV9 and TRBJ1-1; no clear D. The CDR3 extends over 15 amino acids. V gave up 4 bases and J gave up 0 bases, with 13 bases separating them. CDR1 is SGDLS and CDR2 is YYNGEE in the germline V gene. The CDR3 DNA follows: TGTGCCAGCAGCTCCCAAGACACGATGAACACTGAAGCTTTCTTT. The encoded protein is CASSSQDTMNTEAFF.

This chain joins TRBV6-2 or TRBV6-3 and TRBJ2-1, with D unclear. The CDR3 is 11 amino acids. The germline V and J ends were trimmed by 5 bases and 8 bases, with 7 bases remaining between them. Germline lookup yields CDR1 MNHEY and CDR2 SVGEGT. CDR3 region: CASSITYEQFF. For the CDR3, the DNA is TGTGCCAGCAGTATCACCTATGAGCAGTTCTTC.

As DNA, the CDR3 is TGTGCCAGTAGGACAGACAGCTTCCTAGGGAATGAGCAGTTCTTC. It is translated as CASRTDSFLGNEQFF. This rearrangement joins TRBV19 to TRBJ2-1, with D possibly matching TRBD1 (5 bases). The CDR3 totals 15 residues. Looked up from germline, CDR1 is LNHDA and CDR2 is SQIVND (reference sequence). The V end lost 6 bases, the J end lost 7 bases, and 19 bases lay between the germline ends.

V usage is TRBV7-2 and J usage is TRBJ2-3; the match to TRBD2 covers 8 bases. Per the germline V gene, CDR1 is SGHTA and CDR2 is FQGNSA. V lost 3 bases to trimming and J lost 5 bases; unmatched junction nucleotides: 10. This CDR3 has 16 residues. In DNA, the CDR3 is TGTGCCAGCAGCTTCCGGAGCGGGAGCCCGGTAGATACGCAGTATTTT. Its translation: CASSFRSGSPVDTQYF.

The genes are TRBV20-1 and TRBJ2-5; TRBD2 matches at 8 bases. The V gene end was trimmed by 7 bases and the J gene end by 4 bases; junction bases not matched to a gene: 8. CDR3 length equals 13 residues. The germline gives CDR1 DFQATT, CDR2 SNEGSKA (reference sequence). The CDR3 region is CSGLGLAGETQYF. CDR3 DNA sequence: TGCAGTGGCCTCGGACTAGCTGGAGAGACCCAGTACTTC.

This clonotype was found many times. The J gene is TRBJ1-5, the V gene TRBV29-1, with D unclear. Germline CDR1 is SQVTM and CDR2 is ANQGSEA. The CDR3 is 13 residues long. Trimming left V 0 bases short and J 5 bases short, with 8 bases between. CDR3 nucleotide sequence: TGCAGCGTTGAAGAAGGGTTCGATCAGCCCCAGCATTTT. This sequence encodes CSVEEGFDQPQHF. Supplemented by reference TRBV29-1 and TRBJ1-5, the full variable domain reads SAVISQKPSRDICQRGTSLTIQCQVDSQVTMMFWYRQQPGQSLTLIATANQGSEATYESGFVIDKFPISRPNLTFSTLTVSNMSPEDSSIYLCSVEEGFDQPQHFGDGTRLSIL.

The J gene is TRBJ2-3, the V gene TRBV2; D unclear. V lost 10 bases to trimming and J lost 1 base, with 15 bases between them. The CDR3 extends over 14 amino acids. CDR1 is SNHLY and CDR2 is FYNNEI in the germline V gene. DNA of the CDR3: TGTGCCACCTCGAAAGTTAGTCGCACAGATACGCAGTATTTT. Its translation: CATSKVSRTDTQYF.

The chain is built from TRBV6-5 and TRBJ1-1, with D perhaps TRBD1 (5 bases). This CDR3 is built from 13 residues. Trimming pared 4 bases from V and 5 bases from J, leaving 11 bases between. Germline CDR1 is MNHEY and CDR2 is SVGAGI. CDR3 loop: CASSWQGGTEAFF. CDR3 nucleotide sequence: TGTGCCAGCAGTTGGCAGGGAGGGACTGAAGCTTTCTTT.

This clonotype has a count of ten or more. This chain connects TRBV25-1 to TRBJ2-7, with D maybe TRBD1 (5 bases). Trimming left V 5 bases short and J 2 bases short, with 10 bases between. The CDR3 consists of 13 residues. Germline lookup yields CDR1 MGHDK and CDR2 SYGVNS. DNA for the CDR3: TGTGCCAGCAGTTTTGCAGGGACCTACGAGCAGTACGTC. This encodes CASSFAGTYEQYV.

The genes are TRBV7-2 and TRBJ2-3; D unclear. Germline lookup yields CDR1 SGHTA and CDR2 FQGNSA. V lost 1 base, J lost 0 bases, and 11 bases lay in between. The CDR3 totals 16 residues. CDR3 loop: CASSLGGTLSTDTQYF. The CDR3 DNA reads as TGTGCCAGCAGCTTAGGCGGTACCCTTAGCACAGATACGCAGTATTTT.

This chain links TRBV6-2 or TRBV6-3 with TRBJ2-7; 9 bases are shared with TRBD1. This CDR3 spans 14 amino acids. The germline gives CDR1 MNHEY, CDR2 SVGEGT. Germline trimming cut 4 bases from V and 5 bases from J; bases unmatched to any gene: 6. The CDR3 nucleotides are TGTGCCAGCAGTTTAACAGGGGGCGAGGACGAGCAGTACGTC. Protein: CASSLTGGEDEQYV.

This clonotype was counted a few times. This chain uses TRBV4-1 with TRBJ1-5; TRBD1 is a possible D gene (5 bases). Trimming removed 3 bases at V and 3 bases at J, with 12 bases between. CDR1 is MGHRA, CDR2 YSYEKL, per germline. CDR3 size: 15 residues. The CDR3 nucleotides read TGCGCCAGCAGCCAGGAACCAGGGATCAATCAGCCCCAGCATTTT. This encodes CASSQEPGINQPQHF.